The text below deals with one T cell receptor beta chain. V was clipped by 2 bases and J by 5 bases; unmatched bases: 4. Germline assignment: CDR1 KGHSH and CDR2 LQKENI. CDR3 size: 14 residues. This sample was included in a study of T cell changes during pregnancy in multiple sclerosis. Produced via immunoSEQ multiplex PCR; TCRdb's table is partial and in-frame only. Here the sample spans 50,000 to 60,000 clones, 85% to 90% being singletons. Sample: CD4+ T cells from peripheral blood mononuclear cells, taken in the first trimester of pregnancy. The TCR was taken from a female donor with multiple sclerosis, enrolled in a pregnancy study. The chain employs TRBV18 and TRBJ2-3, with 7 bases matching TRBD1. In DNA form, the CDR3 reads TGTGCCAGCTCACCAGGGACAGCCCGAGATACGCAGTATTTT. As protein: CASSPGTARDTQYF. Complete variable domain (other parts from reference TRBV18 and TRBJ2-3): NAGVMQNPRHLVRRRGQEARLRCSPMKGHSHVYWYRQLPEEGLKFMVYLQKENIIDESGMPKERFSAEFPKEGPSILRIQQVVRGDSAAYFCASSPGTARDTQYFGPGTRLTVL.